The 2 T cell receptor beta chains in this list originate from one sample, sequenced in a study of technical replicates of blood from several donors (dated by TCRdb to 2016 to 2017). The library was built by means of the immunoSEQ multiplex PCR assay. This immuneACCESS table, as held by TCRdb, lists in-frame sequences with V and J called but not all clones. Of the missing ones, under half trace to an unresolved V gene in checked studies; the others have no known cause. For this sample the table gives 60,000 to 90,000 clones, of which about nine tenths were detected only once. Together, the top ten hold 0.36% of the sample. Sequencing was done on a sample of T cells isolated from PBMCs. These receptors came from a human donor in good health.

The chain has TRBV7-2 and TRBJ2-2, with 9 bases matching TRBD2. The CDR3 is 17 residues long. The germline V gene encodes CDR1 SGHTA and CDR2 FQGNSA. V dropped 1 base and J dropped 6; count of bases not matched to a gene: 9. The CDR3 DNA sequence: TGTGCCAGCAGCTTAGTACTTCAGCGGGAGGTGGCCGGGGAGCTGTTTTTT. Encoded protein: CASSLVLQREVAGELFF.

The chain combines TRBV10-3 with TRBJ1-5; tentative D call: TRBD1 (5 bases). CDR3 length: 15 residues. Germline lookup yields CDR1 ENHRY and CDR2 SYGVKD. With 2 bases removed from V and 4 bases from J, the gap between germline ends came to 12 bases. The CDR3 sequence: CAISEGAEKNQPQHF. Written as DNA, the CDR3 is TGTGCCATCAGTGAGGGGGCCGAAAAAAATCAGCCCCAGCATTTT.